A single sample is the source of the 20 T cell receptor beta chains below, sequenced in a study of shared clonotypes between healthy human individuals. Profiling relied on immunoSEQ multiplex PCR, and the TCRdb table lists in-frame clones only, not all of them. The sample lists more than 1 million clones, approximately 80% occurring once. Specimen: memory CD4+ T cells from PBMCs. The subset: CD45RA-negative fraction. The receptors derive from a man younger than 30 in good health. Some clones in this sample may be carry-over from other donors' samples.

The chain combines TRBV6-5 with TRBJ2-5, with 7 bases matching TRBD2. V lost 0 bases and J lost 5; bases outside the gene matches: 9. This CDR3 spans 16 amino acids. CDR1 is MNHEY, CDR2 SVGAGI, per germline. CDR3 DNA: TGTGCCAGCAGTTACTCACCCAGCGGGATTTACGAGACCCAGTACTTC. It is translated as CASSYSPSGIYETQYF.

A single count supports this clone. The chain recombines TRBV14 with TRBJ2-7; TRBD1 is a possible D gene (6 bases). The germline V and J ends were trimmed by 1 base and 1 base, with 14 bases remaining between them. CDR1 and CDR2 from the germline V gene are SGHDN and FVKESK. This CDR3 region has 16 residues. The CDR3 nucleotides are TGTGCCAGCAGCCAAGTCCTGGGGGCAGGGTCCTACGAGCAGTACTTC. Protein sequence: CASSQVLGAGSYEQYF.

The chain is built from TRBV28 and TRBJ1-2; 7 nucleotides line up with TRBD1. The CDR3 runs 15 residues. Germline V gene data show CDR1 as MDHEN and CDR2 as SYDVKM. The V and J ends lost 2 bases and 6 bases, in that order; junction bases with no gene match: 9. The CDR3 nucleotides read TGTGCCAGCAGTTTAAACCCCCGACAGGGACATGGCTACACCTTC. It yields the protein CASSLNPRQGHGYTF.

Concerning this clone itself: With a far larger clone one base away, a read error is the likely cause. The V gene is TRBV28, the J gene TRBJ2-5, with D uncertain. This CDR3 has 11 amino acids. CDR1 is MDHEN, CDR2 SYDVKM, per germline. The ends were cut back, 2 bases at V and 5 bases at J, with 3 bases in the middle. CDR3 protein: CASSLDETQYF. The CDR3 DNA sequence: TGTGCCAGCAGTTTAGACGAGACCCAGTACTTC.

The chain is built from TRBV18 and TRBJ1-3; TRBD1 is a possible D gene (6 bases). The V end was cut by 5 bases, the J end by 4 bases, with 18 bases between. The CDR3 spans 16 residues. Germline values: CDR1 KGHSH, CDR2 LQKENI. The CDR3 sequence is CASSNNRVEGGNTIYF. The CDR3 DNA reads as TGTGCCAGCTCAAACAACAGGGTGGAAGGAGGAAACACCATATATTTT.

This clone was observed a single time. The genes are TRBV6-5 and TRBJ1-2; 8 positions match TRBD1. Germline lookup yields CDR1 MNHEY and CDR2 SVGAGI. This CDR3 region has 15 residues. V gave up 4 bases and J gave up 3 bases; unmatched junction bases: 7. CDR3 sequence (DNA): TGTGCCAGCAGTTTTTTGGGCAGGGGGCACTATGGCTACACCTTC. Translating gives CASSFLGRGHYGYTF.

This sequence joins TRBV7-3 and TRBJ2-1, with 11 bases lining up with TRBD2. Trimming at V came to 2 bases and at J to 4 bases, leaving 4 bases not matched to a gene. The CDR3 runs to 16 residues. Germline CDR1 SGHTA, CDR2 FQGTGA. The CDR3 is CASSLLGLAEYNEQFF. In DNA, the CDR3 is TGTGCCAGCAGCTTATTGGGACTAGCGGAATACAATGAGCAGTTCTTC.

The rearrangement links TRBV30 to TRBJ1-1; the D is unclear. This CDR3 region has 13 residues. V was pared by 2 bases and J by 1 base, with 8 bases between. Germline CDR1 and CDR2: GTSNPN and SVGIG (reference sequence). The CDR3 DNA is TGTGCCTGGAGTATCCGGAGGAACACTGAAGCTTTCTTT. Its protein product is CAWSIRRNTEAFF.

V and J are TRBV5-1 and TRBJ1-3; D gene unclear. V gave up 4 bases and J gave up 2 bases, with 13 bases separating them. Germline V gives CDR1 SGHRS, CDR2 YFSETQ. The CDR3 extends over 15 amino acids. CDR3 sequence: CASSLVSPPGNTIYF. CDR3 in DNA: TGCGCCAGCAGCCTCGTCAGTCCGCCTGGAAACACCATATATTTT.

The chain joins TRBV2 to TRBJ2-5, with D hard to call. This CDR3 has 13 residues. Deletions cut 4 bases from V and 3 bases from J, with 9 bases between. Per the germline V gene, CDR1 is SNHLY and CDR2 is FYNNEI. CDR3 loop: CASSGVGKETQYF. The CDR3 region has the DNA TGTGCCAGCAGTGGAGTTGGGAAAGAGACCCAGTACTTC.

This clone was picked up a small number of times. The chain has TRBV4-1 and TRBJ2-5; D perhaps matches TRBD2 (7 bases). The V and J ends lost 7 bases and 5 bases respectively, with 20 bases between them. The CDR3 length is 15 residues. Germline CDR1 MGHRA, CDR2 YSYEKL. This chain's CDR3 is CASNPRGDQGETQYF. In nucleotides, the CDR3 is TGCGCCAGCAACCCCCGGGGGGACCAGGGGGAGACCCAGTACTTC.

This chain connects TRBV6-1 to TRBJ2-7; no clear D gene. Trimming pared 5 bases from V and 4 bases from J, leaving 12 bases between. The CDR3 length is 13 residues. Germline loops: CDR1 MNHNS, CDR2 SASEGT. The CDR3: CASSIAVGYEQYF. CDR3 bases: TGTGCCAGCAGTATAGCTGTGGGGTACGAGCAGTACTTC.

The rearrangement links TRBV28 to TRBJ1-1, with D possibly matching TRBD1 (6 bases). From germline, CDR1 is MDHEN and CDR2 SYDVKM. Trimming pared 2 bases from V and 7 bases from J, leaving 23 bases between. CDR3 size: 17 residues. CDR3 in amino acids: CASSLNVGGAVVLEAFF. The CDR3 bases are TGTGCCAGCAGTTTAAATGTGGGGGGCGCGGTGGTTCTTGAAGCTTTCTTT.

The rearrangement joins TRBV28 to TRBJ1-5, with D maybe TRBD1 (6 bases). V shed 11 bases and J shed 1 base, with 21 bases lying between them. CDR1 MDHEN and CDR2 SYDVKM come from the germline V gene. CDR3 size: 16 residues. In DNA form, the CDR3 reads TGTGCCTCCCAAGCCCTTGGGGGCGGCAGCAATCAGCCCCAGCATTTT. The encoded protein is CASQALGGGSNQPQHF.

V is TRBV25-1 and J is TRBJ2-3; 7 bases map to TRBD2. The germline gives CDR1 MGHDK, CDR2 SYGVNS. Germline trimming cut 6 bases from V and 1 base from J; bases unmatched to any gene: 10. The CDR3 spans 16 residues. CDR3 region: CASRAARAGGTDTQYF. The CDR3 DNA sequence: TGTGCCAGCAGGGCGGCCAGGGCGGGGGGCACAGATACGCAGTATTTT.

The chain carries TRBV28 and TRBJ1-1, with TRBD1 as a possible D gene (5 bases). The germline gives CDR1 MDHEN, CDR2 SYDVKM. This CDR3 region has 13 residues. The germline V and J ends were trimmed by 6 bases and 5 bases, with 13 bases remaining between them. The CDR3 region has the DNA TGTGCCAGCAGGCCCGGTCAGGGAACTGAAGCTTTCTTT. It encodes CASRPGQGTEAFF. The full variable domain, rest sourced from reference TRBV28 and TRBJ1-1, is DVKVTQSSRYLVKRTGEKVFLECVQDMDHENMFWYRQDPGLGLRLIYFSYDVKMKEKGDIPEGYSVSREKKERFSLILESASTNQTSMYLCASRPGQGTEAFFGQGTRLTVV.

The chain carries TRBV21-1 and TRBJ1-3. TRBV21-1 is labeled a pseudogene. The CDR3 sequence is 15 residues long. The CDR3: CASSAPTGSGNTIYF. In DNA, the CDR3 is TGTGCCAGCAGCGCGCCCACGGGCTCTGGAAACACCATATATTTT.

The rearrangement links TRBV11-1 to TRBJ2-7; 10 nucleotides line up with TRBD2. The germline gives CDR1 SGHAT, CDR2 FQDESV (reference sequence). This CDR3 spans 15 amino acids. The ends lost 3 bases at V and 6 bases at J; junction bases unmatched: 8. CDR3 sequence reads: CASSFLASGSREQYF. The DNA of the CDR3 is TGTGCCAGCAGCTTTCTCGCTAGCGGGAGCCGCGAGCAGTACTTC.

This clone was observed a handful of times. The chain combines TRBV2 with TRBJ1-3, with D tentatively TRBD1 (5 bases). V was clipped by 1 base and J by 4 bases, with 8 bases between them. The CDR3 sequence is 14 residues long. Germline-derived CDR1 and CDR2 are SNHLY and FYNNEI. The CDR3 bases are TGTGCCAGCAGTGAAGGGACATCGGGAAACACCATATATTTT. Amino acids: CASSEGTSGNTIYF.

This clone was seen a few times. V is TRBV4-3 and J is TRBJ1-5; D is ambiguous. The CDR3 has 15 residues. V lost 0 bases, J lost 4 bases, and 10 bases lay in between. CDR1 is LGHNA and CDR2 is YSLEER in the germline V gene. CDR3 in amino acids: CASSQDWQPNQPQHF. DNA for the CDR3: TGCGCCAGCAGCCAAGATTGGCAGCCAAATCAGCCCCAGCATTTT.